Given below is one TCR beta chain in context. Its antigen is currently unknown. The CDR3 sequence is 15 residues long. Trimming removed 2 bases at V and 0 bases at J, with 8 bases between. Germline CDR1 reads MNHNS; CDR2 reads SASEGT. This sample was taken from a study of a mutant IDH1 vaccine in newly diagnosed glioma. Using immunoSEQ multiplex PCR, the repertoire was profiled, and TCRdb retains in-frame clones only, with some absent. The sample shows tens of thousands of clones, about 87% of them seen only once. Documented time point: week 23, last vaccination. In every dose of vaccine, 300 ug of mutant IDH1 20-mer peptide was given alongside topical imiquimod. Whole-study findings and limits: Changes in top peripheral clonotypes did not appear linked to pseudoprogression.

This rearrangement joins TRBV6-1 to TRBJ2-1; tentatively, D is TRBD1 (5 bases). The sequenced sample was PBMCs, obtained from a glioma patient whose treatment included an IDH1 peptide vaccine. The clonotype comes from a man between 18 and 35 years old with glioma. The CDR3 reads CASSENDSSYNEQFF. Written as DNA, the CDR3 is TGTGCCAGCAGTGAAAATGACAGCTCCTACAATGAGCAGTTCTTC.